This TCR beta chain was observed in a study of T-cell memory formation after mild COVID-19. Study-wide points: Later expanders leaned toward CD4+, whereas clones contracting from day 15 to 85 were balanced CD4/CD8. SARS-CoV-2 specificity of second-wave clones peaking day 37 was unconfirmed.

With regard to this clonotype: Its matching antigen is unknown.

TCR alpha and TCR beta cDNA libraries carrying sample barcodes and UMIs came from 5'RACE with constant-segment primers. Using its own MiXCR run on the 5' RACE reads, TCRdb lists one record per CDR3 protein. The table shows approximately 350,000 distinct CDR3 sequences, with around 27% occurring only once. Germline V gene lookup returns CDR1 MNHNS and CDR2 SASEGT. CDR3 length: 12 residues. V dropped 4 bases and J dropped 4 bases, with 7 bases sitting between them. The sequenced sample consisted of PBMCs or a T cell subset sorted from them (not recorded which). The V call is TRBV6-1, the J call TRBJ2-5; D might be TRBD2 (5 bases). This receptor was taken from an adult woman who had mild COVID-19 (a few samples of this study predate the infection). Cell type and time point are not known. This chain's CDR3 is CASSGLSETQYF. The CDR3 DNA follows: TGTGCCAGCAGTGGACTATCAGAGACCCAGTACTTC.